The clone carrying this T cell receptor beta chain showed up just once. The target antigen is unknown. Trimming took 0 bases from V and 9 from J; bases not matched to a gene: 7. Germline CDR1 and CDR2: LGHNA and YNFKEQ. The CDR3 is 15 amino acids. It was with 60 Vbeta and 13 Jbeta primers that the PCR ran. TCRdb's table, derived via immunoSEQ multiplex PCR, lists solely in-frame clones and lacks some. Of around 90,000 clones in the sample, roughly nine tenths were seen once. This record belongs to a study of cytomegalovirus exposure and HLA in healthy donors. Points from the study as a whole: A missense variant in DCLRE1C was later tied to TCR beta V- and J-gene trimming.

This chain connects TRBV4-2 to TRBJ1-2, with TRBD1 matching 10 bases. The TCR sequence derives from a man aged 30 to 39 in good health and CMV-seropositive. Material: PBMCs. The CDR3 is CASSQDPAGQGSYTF. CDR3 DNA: TGTGCCAGCAGCCAAGATCCTGCGGGACAGGGGAGCTACACCTTC.